This entry describes one T cell receptor (beta chain). The antigen remains undetermined. With 60 Vbeta and 13 Jbeta primers, the PCR was carried out. Authors' analysis steps: The authors later counted tens of millions of unique TCR beta chains, around 9.9 million of them shared. Method: immunoSEQ multiplex PCR; TCRdb's copy keeps in-frame clones and lacks some. The V and J calls and clone size were taken over from that table, and D and trimming were inferred from the DNA. The sample includes roughly 140,000 clones, roughly four fifths of them seen just once. The V and J ends lost 0 bases and 2 bases respectively, with 10 bases between them. The CDR3 contains 14 residues. Germline V gene lookup returns CDR1 GTSNPN and CDR2 SVGIG (reference sequence). The record originates from a study of cytomegalovirus exposure and HLA in healthy donors. Study background: Across around 400 genotyped donors, approximately 81% landed in the Caucasian-associated ancestry cluster.

Study findings and constraints: In a later analysis, HLA-associated beta chains showed higher expansion and lower generation probabilities than comparable chains. It was reportedly the case that the classifier diagnosed cytomegalovirus status with high specificity and sensitivity.

Sequencing was carried out using PBMCs. The sequence was obtained from a man aged 18-30 years in good health and CMV-seronegative. V gene TRBV30 combines with J gene TRBJ1-1; no firm D call. The CDR3 protein is CAWSVLPYNTEAFF. Written as DNA, the CDR3 is TGTGCCTGGAGTGTACTACCGTACAACACTGAAGCTTTCTTT.